These 23 T cell receptor beta chains share one sample of origin, sequenced in a study of Graves' ophthalmopathy and Graves' hyperthyroidism. The authors amplified TCR beta CDR3 regions, and they did so from RNA transcripts for repertoire sequencing. An initial RT-PCR round employing HTBI primers preceded a second-round multiplex PCR. TCRdb re-analysed the multiplex PCR reads in MiXCR, keeping a single row per CDR3 protein. The sample includes a few hundred thousand distinct CDR3 sequences, approximately 18% of them seen just once. Material for sequencing was peripheral blood. The receptors shown here come from an adult woman with stable Graves' hyperthyroidism.

As regards this clonotype: Here the CDR3 omits its conserved ending phenylalanine or tryptophan, so a read error is the likely source. Because the CDR3's place on the DNA is in doubt, the DNA is left out and the CDR3 is given as listed by TCRdb. The V call is TRBV12-3 or TRBV12-4, the J call TRBJ1-1; the table's TRBD1 call for D was not verified on the DNA. The CDR3 contains 14 residues when both ends are counted. CDR3 amino acids: CASTPGTGTPEACS.

This clonotype was recorded at least ten times. V and J are TRBV9 and TRBJ1-1, with D possibly being TRBD1 (5 bases). The ends were cut back, 0 bases at V and 4 bases at J, with 13 bases in the middle. CDR1 SGDLS and CDR2 YYNGEE come from the germline V gene. CDR3 length: 15 residues. This chain's CDR3 is CASSVDPMGVTEAFF. CDR3 bases: TGTGCCAGCAGCGTAGACCCGATGGGGGTCACTGAAGCTTTCTTT.

This clonotype was recorded many times. This chain uses TRBV6-1 with TRBJ2-7; D remains unclear. CDR1 and CDR2 from the germline V gene are MNHNS and SASEGT. V was cut by 6 bases and J by 3 bases, with 18 bases left in between. There are 15 residues in the CDR3. In DNA, the CDR3 is TGTGCCAGCAGACTAACAGAAACACATCTCTACGAGCAGTACTTC. Translated, it gives CASRLTETHLYEQYF.

This clonotype was recorded many times. The CDR3 DNA follows: TGCAGTGCCCGGGGACATTTGAACACTGAAGCTTTCTTT. Residues: CSARGHLNTEAFF. The J gene is TRBJ1-1, the V gene TRBV20-1, with D maybe TRBD1 (6 bases). This CDR3 has 13 amino acids. CDR1 DFQATT and CDR2 SNEGSKA come from the germline V gene (reference sequence). Trimming pared 6 bases from V and 0 bases from J, leaving 11 bases between.

This clonotype appeared a few times. This chain links TRBV4-3 with TRBJ1-2, with 9 bases aligning to TRBD1. The V segment lost 0 bases and the J segment 8 bases; nucleotides outside the gene matches: 7. The germline gives CDR1 LGHNA, CDR2 YSLEER. The CDR3 is 15 residues long. DNA for the CDR3: TGCGCCAGCAGCCAAGAGACAGGGGGGAGTGGGGGCTACACCTTC. Its protein is CASSQETGGSGGYTF.

The table lists this clonotype with many counts. DNA for the CDR3: TGTGCCAGCAGTCAGGCGGGCTATGGCTACACCTTC. Its protein is CASSQAGYGYTF. The chain couples TRBV7-2 to TRBJ1-2; no firm D call. The V end lost 6 bases, the J end lost 4 bases, and 9 bases lay between the germline ends. CDR3 size: 12 residues. The germline V gene encodes CDR1 SGHTA and CDR2 FQGNSA. Full variable domain (rest looked up from reference TRBV7-2 and TRBJ1-2): GAGVSQSPSNKVTEKGKDVELRCDPISGHTALYWYRQSLGQGLEFLIYFQGNSAPDKSGLPSDRFSAERTGGSVSTLTIQRTQQEDSAVYLCASSQAGYGYTFGSGTRLTVV.

This clonotype was seen repeatedly, ten times or more. V gene TRBV3-1 combines with J gene TRBJ2-7; 12 nucleotides align to TRBD2. After removal of 4 bases from V and 12 bases from J, the junction contained 4 bases not matched to a gene. Germline CDR1 is LGHDT and CDR2 is YNNKEL (reference sequence). CDR3 length equals 12 residues. CDR3 DNA: TGTGCCAGCAGCCTGACTAGCGGGAGAGTGTACTTC. Translation gives CASSLTSGRVYF.

The sample holds many counts of this clonotype. The rearrangement links TRBV20-1 to TRBJ1-2, with D uncertain. This CDR3 contains 12 residues. Germline V gives CDR1 DFQATT, CDR2 SNEGSKA (reference sequence). The ends were cut back, 6 bases at V and 1 base at J, with 9 bases in the middle. This CDR3 is CSASQDNYGYTF. CDR3 DNA: TGCAGTGCCAGTCAAGATAACTATGGCTACACCTTC.

V and J are TRBV6-1 and TRBJ2-5, with 9 positions matching TRBD1. CDR3 length: 14 amino acids. Germline V CDR1 and CDR2: MNHNS, SASEGT. J gave up 5 bases and V 7 bases, and 8 bases lay outside the gene matches. Here the CDR3 reads CASNEDRGGETQYF. The CDR3 coding sequence is TGTGCCAGCAACGAGGACAGGGGTGGGGAGACCCAGTACTTC.

Regarding this clonotype: A clone one base away is much larger, so this may be a read error. The chain recombines TRBV7-9 with TRBJ2-2; D perhaps matches TRBD1 (6 bases). This CDR3 contains 13 residues. Germline V gene sequence: CDR1 SEHNR, CDR2 FQNEAQ (reference sequence). The chain's CDR3 is CARSVQGGGELFF. The DNA for the CDR3 is TGTGCCCGCAGCGTACAGGGTGGCGGGGAGCTGTTTTTT.

The sample holds many counts of this clonotype. V and J are TRBV11-3 and TRBJ2-7; D is perhaps TRBD2 (6 bases). V lost 5 bases to trimming and J lost 3 bases, with 17 bases between them. Germline V gene lookup returns CDR1 SGHNT and CDR2 YENEEA. The CDR3 is made up of 15 amino acids. Here the CDR3 reads CASSAGRGSHYEQYF. In DNA, the CDR3 is TGTGCCAGCAGCGCTGGACGGGGGAGTCACTACGAGCAGTACTTC.

In DNA, the CDR3 is TGTGCCAGCAGACCTAATACAGGGGTAAGCAATCAGCCCCAGCATTTT. Its protein product is CASRPNTGVSNQPQHF. This chain connects TRBV12-3 or TRBV12-4 to TRBJ1-5, with 7 bases identical to TRBD1. The V gene end was trimmed by 6 bases and the J gene end by 1 base; junction bases not matched to a gene: 9. The CDR3 has 16 residues.

This clonotype was observed at least ten times. This chain uses TRBV20-1 with TRBJ1-5; no clear D gene. Germline CDR1 and CDR2: DFQATT and SNEGSKA (reference sequence). V was clipped by 6 bases and J by 0 bases, with 9 bases between them. CDR3 length: 13 amino acids. The CDR3 nucleotides read TGCAGTGCAAAAACTAGTAGCAATCAGCCCCAGCATTTT. Translating it yields CSAKTSSNQPQHF.

This clonotype was recorded many times. The chain's CDR3 is CASSSGSGTTQETQYF. CDR3 DNA sequence: TGTGCCAGCAGCTCAGGGAGCGGGACGACCCAAGAGACCCAGTACTTC. The chain is built from TRBV7-2 and TRBJ2-5; 7 bases are shared with TRBD2. V lost 4 bases to trimming and J lost 1 base; unmatched junction nucleotides: 9. Germline loops: CDR1 SGHTA, CDR2 FQGNSA. The CDR3 runs 16 residues.

This clonotype appeared many times. The chain employs TRBV2 and TRBJ2-7; D is undetermined. CDR1 is SNHLY, CDR2 FYNNEI, per germline. V gave up 10 bases and J gave up 3 bases, with 13 bases separating them. The CDR3 runs 12 residues. CDR3 sequence reads: CATSGSGYEQYF. The CDR3 DNA reads TGTGCCACCTCCGGATCGGGCTACGAGCAGTACTTC.

Many counts were recorded for this clonotype. J is TRBJ2-2 and V is TRBV12-3 or TRBV12-4; 7 bases agree with TRBD2. J lost 6 bases, V lost 6 bases, and 7 bases had no gene match. The CDR3 spans 14 residues. The DNA for the CDR3 is TGTGCCAGCAGAAAAGGACTAGTAGCCGGGGAGCTGTTTTTT. This codes for CASRKGLVAGELFF.

A remark on this clonotype: Being one base from a much bigger clone, this may be a read error. The chain has TRBV19 and TRBJ1-2, with unresolved D. CDR3 length: 16 amino acids. Trimming removed 6 bases from V and 1 base from J, with 18 bases in between. Germline-derived CDR1 and CDR2 are LNHDA and SQIVND (reference sequence). The CDR3 DNA is TGTGCCAGTAGCCCATTAAATGTGGATGGTAACTATGGCTACACCTTC. Translating it yields CASSPLNVDGNYGYTF.

This clonotype was observed many times. This rearrangement joins TRBV7-8 to TRBJ2-2; TRBD1 might be the D (5 bases). V gave up 5 bases and J gave up 9 bases, with 13 bases separating them. Germline-derived CDR1 and CDR2 are SGHVS and FQNEAQ. This CDR3 has 13 residues. This CDR3 is CASSAGPRRELFF. The CDR3 region has the DNA TGTGCCAGCAGCGCAGGGCCTCGGAGGGAGCTGTTTTTT.

This clonotype has ten or more counts. The V call is TRBV7-8, the J call TRBJ1-1; TRBD1 agrees at 7 bases. V shed 9 bases, J shed 5 bases, and the junction held 15 bases outside the gene matches. Per germline, CDR1 SGHVS and CDR2 FQNEAQ. CDR3 length: 15 amino acids. The CDR3: CASKLSQGVRTEAFF. The CDR3 bases are TGTGCCAGTAAGCTCAGCCAGGGGGTTAGAACTGAAGCTTTCTTT.

The chain joins TRBV12-3 or TRBV12-4 to TRBJ2-7; 11 nucleotides match TRBD1. CDR3 length: 16 amino acids. The V gene end was trimmed by 0 bases and the J gene end by 6 bases; junction bases not matched to a gene: 7. The CDR3 nucleotides read TGTGCCAGCAGTTTAGCGTGGGGGACAGGGGGAGGCGAGCAGTACTTC. Protein: CASSLAWGTGGGEQYF.

This clonotype was found a few times. This chain links TRBV2 with TRBJ1-6; D gene uncertain. This CDR3 contains 13 residues. V lost 6 bases and J 9 bases, leaving 12 bases between the germline ends. Looked up from germline, CDR1 is SNHLY and CDR2 is FYNNEI. The CDR3 sequence is CASRGGLGSPLHF. The DNA for the CDR3 is TGTGCCAGCAGAGGAGGGTTGGGTTCACCCCTCCACTTT.

The rearrangement joins TRBV4-1 to TRBJ2-7; D perhaps matches TRBD2 (6 bases). V was shortened by 4 bases and J by 4 bases, with 20 bases between the two germline ends. Germline V CDR1 and CDR2: MGHRA, YSYEKL. The CDR3 is made up of 16 amino acids. The CDR3 is CASSRFQVRGRYEQYF. CDR3 DNA sequence: TGCGCCAGCAGCCGCTTTCAGGTGCGGGGTAGGTACGAGCAGTACTTC.

This clonotype was counted ten times or more. The rearrangement links TRBV28 to TRBJ1-5, with D perhaps matching TRBD1 (5 bases). Germline-derived CDR1 and CDR2 are MDHEN and SYDVKM. Trimming removed 4 bases from V and 1 base from J, with 8 bases in between. CDR3 length: 14 amino acids. Written as DNA, the CDR3 is TGTGCCAGCAGTTGGGACCGGAGCAATCAGCCCCAGCATTTT. Translation gives CASSWDRSNQPQHF.